A single sample is the source of the 25 T cell receptor beta chains below, sequenced in a study of T cell responses to AZD1222 COVID-19 vaccine. TCRdb's table, derived via immunoSEQ multiplex PCR, lists solely in-frame clones and lacks some. The sample records about 72,000 clones, 87% being singletons. This specimen consisted of peripheral blood, obtained on day 0 of AZD1222 vaccination. The receptors stem from an adult in good health.

The count of this clone is one. The chain couples TRBV5-1 to TRBJ2-7; no reliable D call. Germline V CDR1 and CDR2: SGHRS, YFSETQ. Trimming took off 5 bases at V and 3 bases at J, with 15 bases between the two ends. The CDR3 consists of 14 residues. CDR3 sequence reads: CASSSSGDVYEQYF. CDR3 DNA sequence: TGCGCCAGCAGTTCTTCCGGAGATGTCTACGAGCAGTACTTC.

The chain joins TRBV5-4 to TRBJ1-2; the D is unclear. The V and J ends lost 0 bases and 4 bases respectively, with 13 bases between them. The CDR3 extends over 15 amino acids. The germline gives CDR1 SGHNT, CDR2 YYREEE (reference sequence). The CDR3 loop is CASSLAIGEVYGYTF. The CDR3 DNA sequence: TGTGCCAGCAGCTTGGCCATTGGGGAGGTCTATGGCTACACCTTC.

The chain employs TRBV29-1 and TRBJ1-2, with D perhaps matching TRBD1 (5 bases). This CDR3 has 14 amino acids. The V end was cut by 1 base, the J end by 5 bases, with 14 bases between. Germline V CDR1 and CDR2: SQVTM, ANQGSEA. CDR3: CSVEVRQRSYGYTF. The CDR3, as DNA: TGCAGCGTTGAAGTGAGACAGAGATCTTATGGCTACACCTTC.

This chain links TRBV30 with TRBJ1-3; tentatively, D is TRBD1 (6 bases). Germline CDR1 and CDR2: GTSNPN and SVGIG (reference sequence). The CDR3 runs 16 residues. Trimming took 2 bases from V and 0 from J, leaving 14 bases between them. The CDR3 loop is CAWSPGQPLSGNTIYF. As DNA, the CDR3 is TGTGCCTGGAGTCCGGGACAACCTCTCTCTGGAAACACCATATATTTT.

The rearrangement links TRBV9 to TRBJ1-5; perhaps TRBD1 as D (5 bases). The CDR3 has 15 amino acids. The V and J ends lost 5 bases and 4 bases respectively, with 16 bases between them. CDR1 is SGDLS, CDR2 YYNGEE, per germline. For the CDR3, the DNA is TGTGCCAGCAGTGAGACGCAGGGAAGGAATCAGCCCCAGCATTTT. It translates to CASSETQGRNQPQHF.

The CDR3 coding sequence is TGTGCCAGCAGCTTGTCCGGGATCGACTATGGCTACACCTTC. Amino acid sequence: CASSLSGIDYGYTF. The V gene is TRBV13, the J gene TRBJ1-2; the D is unclear. Germline V gene data show CDR1 as PRHDT and CDR2 as FYEKMQ (reference sequence). The CDR3 is 14 residues long. V was cut by 3 bases and J by 3 bases, with 11 bases left in between.

The V and J genes are TRBV30 and TRBJ1-2; D remains ambiguous. Trimming removed 3 bases at V and 8 bases at J, with 10 bases between. The germline V gene has CDR1 GTSNPN and CDR2 SVGIG (reference sequence). This CDR3 contains 11 residues. In nucleotides, the CDR3 is TGTGCCTGGAGCAGGCTGGGGGGCTACACCTTC. This translates into CAWSRLGGYTF.

The CDR3 DNA is TGTGCCAGTAGTGTCGGGACTCCTGGGCGCGAGCAGTACTTC. Encoded protein: CASSVGTPGREQYF. V gene TRBV19 combines with J gene TRBJ2-7; TRBD2 is a possible D gene (6 bases). Per the germline V gene, CDR1 is LNHDA and CDR2 is SQIVND (reference sequence). The ends were cut back, 5 bases at V and 6 bases at J, with 17 bases in the middle. This CDR3 contains 14 residues.

This chain uses TRBV3-1 (or the pseudogene TRBV3-2) with TRBJ1-1, with D perhaps TRBD1 (5 bases). This CDR3 has 15 residues. Per germline, CDR1 LGHDT and CDR2 YNNKEL (reference sequence). V was cut by 4 bases and J by 1 base, with 13 bases left in between. Here the CDR3 reads CASSLFFGGNTEAFF. The CDR3 nucleotides are TGTGCCAGCAGCCTTTTCTTCGGGGGGAACACTGAAGCTTTCTTT.

Concerning this clone itself: The junction does not match germline at one end; this may be a read error. The gene calls are TRBV7-7 and TRBJ1-3; 9 nucleotides match TRBD1. CDR1 and CDR2 from the germline V gene are SSHAT and FNYEAQ (reference sequence). The CDR3 has 15 residues. DNA for the CDR3: TGTGCTAGCAGCCCCCGGACAGGGGACGGAAACACCATATATTTT. Translated: CASSPRTGDGNTIYF.

The chain is built from TRBV28 and TRBJ1-1; D is uncertain. With 4 bases removed from V and 1 base from J, the gap between germline ends came to 10 bases. This CDR3 is 14 amino acids long. Germline V CDR1 and CDR2: MDHEN, SYDVKM. The CDR3 reads CASSYRHTNTEAFF. DNA of the CDR3: TGTGCCAGCAGTTACAGACATACGAACACTGAAGCTTTCTTT.

V gene TRBV6-6 combines with J gene TRBJ1-5; TRBD1 is a possible D gene (5 bases). Germline V lookup: CDR1 MNHNY, CDR2 SVGAGI (reference sequence). This CDR3 comprises 12 residues. The V end was cut by 9 bases, the J end by 1 base, with 7 bases between. CDR3 in amino acids: CASSGSNQPQHF. In nucleotides, the CDR3 is TGTGCCAGTTCAGGGAGCAATCAGCCCCAGCATTTT.

This chain joins TRBV3-1 (or the pseudogene TRBV3-2) and TRBJ1-6; the D gene is possibly TRBD1 (5 bases). This CDR3 spans 14 amino acids. V shed 0 bases and J shed 10 bases, with 10 bases lying between them. Germline V gene lookup returns CDR1 LGHDT and CDR2 YNNKEL (reference sequence). CDR3 amino acids: CASSQDRAGSPLHF. For the CDR3, the DNA is TGTGCCAGCAGCCAAGACAGGGCTGGATCACCCCTCCACTTT.

V is TRBV19 and J is TRBJ2-3; 9 bases fit TRBD2. CDR1 LNHDA and CDR2 SQIVND come from the germline V gene (reference sequence). With 0 bases clipped from V and 2 bases from J, the junction kept 3 bases outside the gene matches. This CDR3 comprises 16 residues. The CDR3, as DNA: TGTGCCAGTAGTATAGATAGCGGGGGATACACAGATACGCAGTATTTT. It is translated as CASSIDSGGYTDTQYF.

The chain links TRBV6-4 to TRBJ2-3; D remains ambiguous. The CDR3 extends over 12 amino acids. Trimming left V 10 bases short and J 4 bases short, with 12 bases between. Germline CDR1 is MRHNA and CDR2 is SNTAGT. The CDR3 nucleotides are TGTGCCACCTCAAGCGAGGCAGATACGCAGTATTTT. Translated: CATSSEADTQYF.

The chain has TRBV2 and TRBJ2-1, with 8 bases that match TRBD2. The J segment lost 9 bases and the V segment lost 7 bases, leaving 14 bases of the junction unmatched. Germline CDR1 is SNHLY and CDR2 is FYNNEI. The CDR3 is made up of 15 amino acids. Here the CDR3 DNA reads TGTGCCAGCAAAATTATCCCAGCGGGGGCTGGTGAGCAGTTCTTC. Amino acid sequence: CASKIIPAGAGEQFF.

This clone was recorded a few times. The chain recombines TRBV5-6 with TRBJ1-6; D might be TRBD1 (5 bases). V lost 6 bases and J lost 0, with 22 bases in between. Germline CDR1 SGHDT, CDR2 YYEEEE. The CDR3 sequence is 19 residues long. The CDR3 protein is CASTLRRTGLSSYNSPLHF. CDR3 bases: TGTGCCAGCACCCTCCGCCGAACAGGCTTAAGCTCCTATAATTCACCCCTCCACTTT. Complete variable domain (other parts from reference TRBV5-6 and TRBJ1-6): DAGVTQSPTHLIKTRGQQVTLRCSPKSGHDTVSWYQQALGQGPQFIFQYYEEEERQRGNFPDRFSGHQFPNYSSELNVNALLLGDSALYLCASTLRRTGLSSYNSPLHFGNGTRLTVT.

The V call is TRBV5-8, the J call TRBJ1-5, with D perhaps TRBD1 (5 bases). Trimming left V 0 bases short and J 6 bases short, with 16 bases between. The CDR3 has 16 residues. Germline V gives CDR1 SGHTS, CDR2 YDEGEE. The CDR3 coding sequence is TGTGCCAGCAGCTTGGTCCCTAGGAGGGGCCTTCAGCCCCAGCATTTT. Translating it yields CASSLVPRRGLQPQHF.

The chain combines TRBV6-5 with TRBJ1-6; D ambiguous. This CDR3 contains 16 residues. Germline loops: CDR1 MNHEY, CDR2 SVGAGI. V was cut by 4 bases and J by 10 bases, with 20 bases left in between. CDR3 DNA sequence: TGTGCCAGCAGTTTTAAGGCGGCCGACCCTAAATCACCCCTCCACTTT. Amino acids: CASSFKAADPKSPLHF.

The rearrangement uses TRBV6-5 and TRBJ2-7; no reliable D call. The CDR3 length is 15 residues. Trimming pared 5 bases from V and 1 base from J, leaving 15 bases between. In germline, CDR1 is MNHEY, CDR2 SVGAGI. The DNA of the CDR3 is TGTGCCAGCAGTCCTGCAGGAGTAAGGTCCTACGAGCAGTACTTC. This sequence encodes CASSPAGVRSYEQYF.

CDR3 residues: CATASQGGGSNQPQHF. CDR3 coding DNA: TGTGCCACCGCCAGTCAGGGAGGTGGTAGCAATCAGCCCCAGCATTTT. V and J are TRBV10-3 and TRBJ1-5; weak D call: TRBD1 (5 bases). V was pared by 10 bases and J by 0 bases, with 19 bases between. CDR1 and CDR2 (germline): ENHRY, SYGVKD. This CDR3 comprises 16 residues.

The chain recombines TRBV28 with TRBJ1-2; the D is unclear. V was cut by 5 bases and J by 5 bases, with 6 bases left in between. CDR1 and CDR2 (germline): MDHEN, SYDVKM. The CDR3 extends over 11 amino acids. The CDR3 is CASSDGYGYTF. CDR3 DNA sequence: TGTGCCAGCAGTGACGGGTATGGCTACACCTTC.

The J gene is TRBJ2-7, the V gene TRBV6-5; possibly TRBD1 or TRBD2 for D (5 bases each). Germline assignment: CDR1 MNHEY and CDR2 SVGAGI. This CDR3 is 13 amino acids long. Trimming stripped 7 bases from V and 6 bases from J, with 16 bases between. CDR3 protein: CASTLSWDGEQYF. The CDR3 bases are TGTGCCAGCACCTTATCCTGGGACGGCGAGCAGTACTTC.

This clone was seen only once. J is TRBJ1-2 and V is TRBV5-4, with 8 nucleotides matching TRBD1. Trimming at V came to 0 bases and at J to 8 bases, leaving 6 bases not matched to a gene. There are 14 residues in the CDR3. Germline V lookup: CDR1 SGHNT, CDR2 YYREEE (reference sequence). The CDR3 region is CASSLVQGDQGYTF. Here the CDR3 DNA reads TGTGCCAGCAGCTTGGTACAGGGGGATCAAGGCTACACCTTC.

V and J are TRBV15 and TRBJ1-2, with D perhaps matching TRBD1 (5 bases). This CDR3 spans 16 amino acids. Germline V gene sequence: CDR1 LNHNV, CDR2 YYDKDF (reference sequence). V was trimmed by 1 base and J by 8 bases, leaving 20 bases between them. The CDR3 DNA reads as TGTGCCACCAGCAGAGTATGGGGCTACGGGTCTGGCGGCTACACCTTC. It yields the protein CATSRVWGYGSGGYTF.